These 10 T cell receptor beta chains originate from one sample sequenced in a study of blood T cell repertoires in COVID-19. The data were produced by immunoSEQ multiplex PCR, yet TCRdb's version contains in-frame clones alone and is incomplete. The sample lists about 69,000 clones, about 90% occurring once. The sequenced sample was peripheral blood. The receptors come from a man aged 50 to 59 with acute or convalescent COVID-19.

CDR3 coding DNA: TGTGCCAGCAAAAAAACGGTTAGCAATCAGCCCCAGCATTTT. Translating it yields CASKKTVSNQPQHF. V is TRBV28 and J is TRBJ1-5, with unresolved D. The CDR3 totals 14 residues. Trimming took 7 bases from V and 0 from J, leaving 10 bases between them. Germline V gives CDR1 MDHEN, CDR2 SYDVKM.

This rearrangement joins TRBV5-4 to TRBJ2-3; D remains ambiguous. The CDR3 runs to 12 residues. V lost 0 bases to trimming and J lost 7 bases, with 6 bases between them. CDR1 is SGHNT and CDR2 is YYREEE in the germline V gene (reference sequence). The CDR3 sequence: CASSLGEYTQYF. Written as DNA, the CDR3 is TGTGCCAGCAGCTTGGGAGAGTATACGCAGTATTTT.

V gene TRBV3-1 (or the pseudogene TRBV3-2) combines with J gene TRBJ2-5; 12 positions match TRBD2. Trimming at V came to 9 bases and at J to 5 bases, leaving 13 bases not matched to a gene. Germline assignment: CDR1 LGHDT and CDR2 YNNKEL (reference sequence). The CDR3 totals 16 residues. CDR3 sequence (DNA): TGTGCCAGTGAACTAGCGGGAGGTACATTATCGGAGACCCAGTACTTC. Translation gives CASELAGGTLSETQYF.

This sequence joins TRBV11-2 and TRBJ2-3; 7 bases line up with TRBD1. V trimming: 5 bases; J trimming: 4 bases; junction bases outside the gene matches: 12. Germline CDR1 reads SGHAT; CDR2 reads FQNNGV. The length of the CDR3 is 16 residues. This CDR3 is CASSLTGLIGPDTQYF. The CDR3 DNA sequence: TGTGCCAGCAGCCTGACAGGGCTTATTGGCCCAGATACGCAGTATTTT. The whole variable domain, remainder taken from reference TRBV11-2 and TRBJ2-3, is EAGVAQSPRYKIIEKRQSVAFWCNPISGHATLYWYQQILGQGPKLLIQFQNNGVVDDSQLPKDRFSAERLKGVDSTLKIQPAKLEDSAVYLCASSLTGLIGPDTQYFGPGTRLTVL.

The chain carries TRBV29-1 and TRBJ2-3, with D perhaps matching TRBD1 (6 bases). The V end was cut by 6 bases, the J end by 1 base, with 8 bases between. Germline CDR1 SQVTM, CDR2 ANQGSEA. CDR3 size: 12 residues. The CDR3 DNA reads as TGCAGCGTATCAGGGGGCACAGATACGCAGTATTTT. The encoded protein is CSVSGGTDTQYF.

J is TRBJ1-6 and V is TRBV6-6; D call uncertain. The CDR3 spans 14 residues. V was trimmed by 5 bases and J by 3 bases, leaving 8 bases between them. Germline V CDR1 and CDR2: MNHNY, SVGAGI (reference sequence). Here the CDR3 DNA reads TGTGCCAGCAGTGCACAGCTCTATAATTCACCCCTCCACTTT. Its protein product is CASSAQLYNSPLHF.

This rearrangement joins TRBV30 to TRBJ2-5; possibly TRBD2 for D (7 bases). The CDR3 totals 13 residues. Trimming left V 3 bases short and J 2 bases short, with 10 bases between. Germline V gene data show CDR1 as GTSNPN and CDR2 as SVGIG (reference sequence). The CDR3, as DNA: TGTGCCTGGAGGGGGGGGCTACAAGAGACCCAGTACTTC. Protein: CAWRGGLQETQYF.

This rearrangement joins TRBV12-3 or TRBV12-4 to TRBJ2-2; D is unclear. V lost 3 bases to trimming and J lost 5 bases, with 4 bases between them. The CDR3 consists of 12 residues. The CDR3 DNA is TGTGCCAGCAGTTTTCATACCGGGGAGCTGTTTTTT. Translated: CASSFHTGELFF.

The chain uses TRBV24-1 and TRBJ2-3, with D perhaps matching TRBD2 (5 bases). Germline CDR1 KGHDR, CDR2 SFDVKD. This CDR3 region has 15 residues. Trimming left V 4 bases short and J 0 bases short, with 10 bases between. The CDR3 loop is CATSDERRSTDTQYF. The CDR3 bases are TGTGCCACCAGTGACGAGCGGAGGAGCACAGATACGCAGTATTTT.

The chain couples TRBV18 to TRBJ2-1; 9 bases map to TRBD2. The V gene end was trimmed by 6 bases and the J gene end by 7 bases; junction bases not matched to a gene: 4. The CDR3 runs 13 residues. Germline V lookup: CDR1 KGHSH, CDR2 LQKENI. CDR3 DNA sequence: TGTGCCAGCTCCCCCCTAGCGGGGAATGAGCAGTTCTTC. It specifies CASSPLAGNEQFF.